These T cell receptor beta chains were read from a single sample in a study of blood T cell repertoires in COVID-19. Measured with immunoSEQ multiplex PCR; TCRdb has only the in-frame clones, and not every one. The sample consists of hundreds of thousands of clones, around 82% of them appearing once. The sample taken for sequencing was PBMCs or T cells enriched from blood (not recorded which). These receptors all come from a woman in her thirties or forties with acute COVID-19. CDR3s include the opening cysteine and the closing phenylalanine or tryptophan. The D gene is left open where the match is weak. Only part of the rows carry a size: once, few, many, or a class if the clone is expanded.

J | D | V | size | CDR3 | DNA
TRBJ1-1 | . | TRBV20-1 | . | CSAQANTEAFF | TGCAGTGCTCAAGCGAACACTGAAGCTTTCTTT
TRBJ2-7 | TRBD1 | TRBV11-1 | . | CASSFKRDRGHEQYF | TGTGCCAGCAGCTTCAAACGGGACAGGGGGCACGAGCAGTACTTC
TRBJ2-5 | . | TRBV21-1 | . | CASSTPASGDDKTQYF | TGTGCCAGCAGCACCCCAGCCTCAGGGGATGATAAGACCCAGTACTTC
TRBJ1-2 | TRBD1 | TRBV7-8 | . | CASSLDRGRTYGYTF | TGTGCCAGCAGCTTGGACAGGGGGAGAACCTATGGCTACACCTTC
TRBJ1-2 | TRBD1 | TRBV10-2 | few | CASRVRQGGGGYTF | TGCGCCAGCAGGGTTCGACAGGGGGGCGGTGGCTACACCTTC
TRBJ2-5 | . | TRBV11-3 | once | CASSYGGGRGTQYF | TGTGCCAGCAGTTACGGGGGAGGCCGGGGGACCCAGTACTTC
TRBJ1-5 | TRBD1 | TRBV6-6 | . | CASSYRDRVNQPQHF | TGTGCCAGCAGTTACCGAGACAGGGTTAATCAGCCCCAGCATTTT
TRBJ1-5 | . | TRBV27 | once | CASSTSGGQPQHF | TGTGCCAGCAGCACTTCAGGAGGGCAGCCCCAGCATTTT
TRBJ1-5 | . | TRBV7-8 | . | CASSLSQLTGRNQPQHF | TGTGCCAGCAGCTTATCCCAGCTCACAGGCCGCAATCAGCCCCAGCATTTT
TRBJ1-4 | . | TRBV19 | . | CASSGLLGQTTNEKLFF | TGTGCCAGTAGCGGTTTGTTAGGACAGACAACTAATGAAAAACTGTTTTTT
TRBJ1-6 | . | TRBV6-5 | once | CASSYGQGMGNSPLHF | TGTGCCAGCAGTTACGGCCAGGGAATGGGAAATTCACCCCTCCACTTT
TRBJ1-6 | TRBD1 | TRBV5-1 | . | CASSSRDSNSPLHF | TGCGCCAGCAGCTCCCGGGACAGTAATTCACCCCTCCACTTT
TRBJ1-5 | TRBD1 | TRBV28 | once | CASSHGTGGNQPQHF | TGTGCCAGCAGTCACGGGACAGGGGGAAATCAGCCCCAGCATTTT
TRBJ2-3 | . | TRBV19 | . | CASSNPGVMDTQYF | TGTGCCAGTAGTAACCCGGGGGTAATGGATACGCAGTATTTT
TRBJ2-5 | TRBD1 | TRBV10-1 | . | CATSGQGKKTQETQYF | TGCGCCACCTCGGGACAGGGTAAGAAGACCCAAGAGACCCAGTACTTC
TRBJ1-1 | . | TRBV2 | . | CASSEGRMNTEAFF | TGTGCCAGCAGTGAGGGCAGAATGAACACTGAAGCTTTCTTT
TRBJ1-2 | . | TRBV7-2 | once | CASSLGRGAGYGYTF | TGTGCCAGCAGCTTAGGACGGGGGGCGGGTTATGGCTACACCTTC
TRBJ2-3 | . | TRBV10-2 | . | CASSELGAPTDTQYF | TGCGCCAGCAGTGAGTTAGGAGCGCCCACAGATACGCAGTATTTT
TRBJ1-6 | . | TRBV28 | . | CASSSPGGSHSPLHF | TGTGCCAGCAGTTCGCCGGGGGGCTCTCACTCACCCCTCCACTTT
TRBJ1-2 | . | TRBV25-1 | . | CASSEKIQRGYTF | TGTGCCAGCAGTGAGAAAATCCAGAGGGGCTACACCTTC
TRBJ2-2 | TRBD1 | TRBV5-1 | . | CASSWGQADTGELFF | TGCGCCAGCAGCTGGGGACAGGCCGACACCGGGGAGCTGTTTTTT
TRBJ2-5 | . | TRBV19 | . | CASSIGGKETQYF | TGTGCCAGTAGTATAGGGGGCAAAGAGACCCAGTACTTC
TRBJ2-3 | . | TRBV30 | few | CAWSSGGVDTQYF | TGTGCCTGGAGTAGCGGAGGGGTGGATACGCAGTATTTT
TRBJ2-3 | . | TRBV7-2 | . | CASSSPGGHRTDTQYF | TGTGCCAGCAGCTCCCCCGGGGGGCATCGCACAGATACGCAGTATTTT
TRBJ1-1 | . | TRBV9 | . | CASRRQGGNTEAFF | TGTGCCAGCAGGCGTCAAGGGGGAAACACTGAAGCTTTCTTT
TRBJ1-2 | . | TRBV24-1 | . | CATSSGHEGGSQGANYGYTF | TGTGCCACCAGCTCAGGACACGAAGGGGGTTCACAGGGAGCTAACTATGGCTACACCTTC
TRBJ2-3 | . | TRBV2 | once | CASSDRNPPTQYF | TGTGCCAGCAGTGACAGGAACCCCCCAACGCAGTATTTT
TRBJ2-1 | . | TRBV6-2/TRBV6-3 | . | CASSYLDEVGYNEQFF | TGTGCCAGCAGTTACCTTGATGAGGTTGGGTACAATGAGCAGTTCTTC
TRBJ1-4 | TRBD1 | TRBV28 | . | CASGVGQGLQRELFF | TGTGCCAGCGGGGTGGGACAGGGGTTACAGAGGGAACTGTTTTTT
TRBJ1-6 | TRBD1 | TRBV7-3 | . | CASSTGGWGSALHF | TGTGCCAGCAGTACAGGGGGCTGGGGGTCGGCCCTCCACTTT
TRBJ1-2 | . | TRBV19 | . | CASRQGGNYGYTF | TGTGCCAGTAGACAGGGTGGCAACTATGGCTACACCTTC
TRBJ2-5 | TRBD2 | TRBV5-4 | . | CASSSPSGPQETQYF | TGTGCCAGCAGCTCCCCTAGCGGGCCTCAAGAGACCCAGTACTTC
TRBJ2-7 | . | TRBV11-2 | . | CASSSNRGGSDEQYF | TGTGCCAGCAGCTCCAATCGAGGGGGTAGCGACGAGCAGTACTTC
TRBJ2-3 | TRBD1 | TRBV11-3 | . | CASSSTGVTDTQYF | TGTGCCAGCAGCTCGACAGGGGTCACAGATACGCAGTATTTT
TRBJ2-7 | TRBD1 | TRBV24-1 | . | CAISQGATNEQYF | TGTGCCATATCCCAGGGGGCAACAAACGAGCAGTACTTC
TRBJ1-2 | . | TRBV5-1 | . | CASSGGAGPGYTF | TGCGCCAGCAGCGGGGGGGCAGGGCCGGGCTACACCTTC
TRBJ1-2 | . | TRBV10-2 | . | CASSSGAQNYGYTF | TGCGCCAGCAGTTCAGGGGCCCAAAACTATGGCTACACCTTC
TRBJ1-5 | TRBD1 | TRBV28 | . | CASIQGALGNQPQHF | TGTGCCAGCATCCAGGGGGCCCTTGGCAATCAGCCCCAGCATTTT